This TCR beta chain originates from a study of glioma-infiltrating T cells after dendritic cell vaccination. On the study more broadly: Treatment, given 2003 to 2012, was autologous tumor lysate-pulsed dendritic cell vaccination. Autologous tumor lysate was loaded overnight onto monocyte-derived dendritic cells grown approximately seven days with IL-4 and GM-CSF.

The table came from immunoSEQ multiplex PCR; TCRdb's copy has only in-frame clones and leaves some out. The sample shows 93,000 or so clones, about 79% of them seen only once. V shed 1 base and J shed 0 bases, with 9 bases lying between them. Looked up from germline, CDR1 is SGHAT and CDR2 is FQNNGV. The CDR3 loop spans 15 amino acids. Blood PBMC samples: pre-vaccination, two weeks post third vaccination, and at tumor progression. Study-level results: Only a small number of patients had complete blood and tumor samples.

About this clone itself: Antigen specificity is unknown.

J is TRBJ2-5 and V is TRBV11-2; maybe TRBD2 (7 bases). The sample was blood, taken before dendritic cell vaccination. The receptor comes from a human donor with glioblastoma. The CDR3 spells CASSLGGGNQETQYF. DNA for the CDR3: TGTGCCAGCAGCTTAGGGGGGGGCAACCAAGAGACCCAGTACTTC.